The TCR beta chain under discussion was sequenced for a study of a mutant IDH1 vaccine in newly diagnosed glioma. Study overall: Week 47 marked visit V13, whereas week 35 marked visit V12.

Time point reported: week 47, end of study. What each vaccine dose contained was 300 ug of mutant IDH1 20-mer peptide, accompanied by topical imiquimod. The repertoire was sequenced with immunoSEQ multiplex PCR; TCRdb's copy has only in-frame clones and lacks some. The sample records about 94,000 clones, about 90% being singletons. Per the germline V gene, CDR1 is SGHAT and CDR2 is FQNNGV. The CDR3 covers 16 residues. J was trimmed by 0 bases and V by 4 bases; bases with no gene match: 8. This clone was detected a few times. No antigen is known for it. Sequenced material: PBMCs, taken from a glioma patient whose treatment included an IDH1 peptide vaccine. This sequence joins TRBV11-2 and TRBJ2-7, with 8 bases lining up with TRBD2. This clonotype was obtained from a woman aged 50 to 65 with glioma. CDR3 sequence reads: CASSSLGGRTSYEQYF. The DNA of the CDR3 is TGTGCCAGCAGCTCTCTCGGCGGGAGGACCTCCTACGAGCAGTACTTC.